Listed below are T cell receptor beta chains from one sample, sequenced in a study of blood T cell repertoires in COVID-19. Assay used: immunoSEQ multiplex PCR; TCRdb lists only in-frame clones, some missing. The table lists 260,000 or so clones, approximately 90% of them singletons. The specimen sequenced was PBMCs or T cells enriched from blood (not recorded which). These receptors all come from a man younger than 30 who had recovered from COVID-19. CDR3s include the opening cysteine and the closing phenylalanine or tryptophan. The order of the fields is clone size, J gene, V gene, D gene, CDR3 protein, CDR3 DNA. D genes are given only for firm matches. Clone sizes are given selectively: once, few, many, or a class where the clone is expanded.

NA,TRBJ1-1,TRBV15,TRBD1,CATSDRGRSFEAFF,TGTGCCACCAGTGACAGGGGGCGATCCTTTGAAGCTTTCTTT
NA,TRBJ2-5,TRBV18,NA,CASWGQAGETQYF,TGTGCCAGCTGGGGGCAGGCCGGTGAGACCCAGTACTTC
NA,TRBJ2-5,TRBV6-4,TRBD1,CASSDPKGQVLVETQYF,TGTGCCAGCAGTGACCCAAAAGGACAGGTCCTAGTTGAGACCCAGTACTTC
NA,TRBJ2-2,TRBV6-5,TRBD2,CASRSGTNTGELFF,TGTGCCAGCAGGAGCGGGACTAACACCGGGGAGCTGTTTTTT
NA,TRBJ2-4,TRBV7-3,TRBD2,CASSLFVTSGRGKNIQYF,TGTGCCAGCAGCTTATTCGTGACTAGCGGGAGGGGGAAAAACATTCAGTACTTC
NA,TRBJ2-3,TRBV3-1/TRBV3-2,TRBD2,CASSQRTSGRSDTQYF,TGTGCCAGCAGCCAACGGACTAGCGGGAGATCAGATACGCAGTATTTT
few,TRBJ2-3,TRBV6-4,TRBD2,CASSDTSGGTDTQYF,TGTGCCAGCAGTGACACTAGCGGGGGGACAGATACGCAGTATTTT
NA,TRBJ1-5,TRBV19,NA,CASAPYSNQPQHF,TGTGCCAGTGCGCCTTATAGCAATCAGCCCCAGCATTTT
NA,TRBJ1-2,TRBV6-5,NA,CASSFVRDYGYTF,TGTGCCAGCAGTTTTGTGAGGGATTATGGCTACACCTTC
once,TRBJ1-2,TRBV10-2,NA,CASSEGRSGYTF,TGCGCCAGCAGTGAGGGCAGGTCGGGCTACACCTTC
NA,TRBJ1-1,TRBV12-3/TRBV12-4,NA,CASSFGATEAFF,TGTGCCAGCAGTTTCGGAGCCACTGAAGCTTTCTTT
NA,TRBJ2-7,TRBV6-2/TRBV6-3,TRBD2,CASSRTGLAGAYEQYF,TGTGCCAGCAGTCGAACAGGACTAGCGGGGGCTTACGAGCAGTACTTC
NA,TRBJ1-1,TRBV11-3,TRBD1,CASSSRQGKVAEAFF,TGTGCCAGCAGCTCCCGACAGGGAAAGGTAGCTGAAGCTTTCTTT
few,TRBJ1-1,TRBV6-1,NA,CASSERPGLENTEAFF,TGTGCCAGCAGTGAAAGACCGGGACTTGAGAACACTGAAGCTTTCTTT
NA,TRBJ2-3,TRBV7-9,NA,CASSLVGGPDTQYF,TGTGCCAGCAGCTTAGTAGGGGGTCCAGATACGCAGTATTTT
NA,TRBJ2-5,TRBV5-1,NA,CASSLGWTEETQYF,TGCGCCAGCAGCTTGGGGTGGACAGAAGAGACCCAGTACTTC
once,TRBJ2-7,TRBV4-2,NA,CASSQEGAGAYEQYF,TGTGCCAGCAGCCAAGAGGGGGCAGGAGCCTACGAGCAGTACTTC